The rows below give T cell receptor beta chains drawn from one sample of a study of control samples from healthy donors and cancer patients. Clones were sequenced by immunoSEQ multiplex PCR, and TCRdb holds only the in-frame ones, with some missing. This sample has around 150,000 clones, with under 96% found just once. The specimen sequenced was blood. The receptor set was obtained from a woman younger than 45 in good health. CDR3s include the opening cysteine and the closing phenylalanine or tryptophan. A D gene is named only where the DNA matches it firmly. Clone size appears in some rows only: once, few, many, or a class for an expanded clone.

clone size: NA; D gene: NA; V gene: TRBV5-1; J gene: TRBJ1-6; CDR3 protein: CASRGANNSPLHF; CDR3 DNA: TGCGCCAGCAGGGGGGCAAATAATTCACCCCTCCACTTT
clone size: NA; D gene: NA; V gene: TRBV28; J gene: TRBJ2-1; CDR3 protein: CASSPRGPDEQFF; CDR3 DNA: TGTGCCAGCAGTCCTCGCGGGCCCGATGAGCAGTTCTTC
clone size: NA; D gene: NA; V gene: TRBV21-1; J gene: TRBJ1-1; CDR3 protein: CASSKEFNRVNTEAFF; CDR3 DNA: TGTGCCAGCAGCAAAGAGTTTAATCGGGTGAACACTGAAGCTTTCTTT
clone size: NA; D gene: NA; V gene: TRBV30; J gene: TRBJ2-7; CDR3 protein: CAWSESLEYEQYF; CDR3 DNA: TGTGCCTGGAGTGAGTCCCTGGAGTACGAGCAGTACTTC
clone size: NA; D gene: NA; V gene: TRBV4-1; J gene: TRBJ2-1; CDR3 protein: CASSPSRDRYNEQFF; CDR3 DNA: TGCGCCAGCAGCCCCTCCCGGGACCGCTACAATGAGCAGTTCTTC
clone size: NA; D gene: TRBD2; V gene: TRBV29-1; J gene: TRBJ2-7; CDR3 protein: CSVEEGTSGGEQYF; CDR3 DNA: TGCAGCGTTGAAGAAGGGACTAGCGGAGGGGAGCAGTACTTC
clone size: once; D gene: NA; V gene: TRBV2; J gene: TRBJ2-1; CDR3 protein: CASSPGAGGEQFF; CDR3 DNA: TGTGCCAGCAGCCCGGGAGCCGGGGGTGAGCAGTTCTTC
clone size: NA; D gene: NA; V gene: TRBV7-3; J gene: TRBJ1-6; CDR3 protein: CASSSGFHNSPLHF; CDR3 DNA: TGTGCCAGCAGTTCAGGGTTCCATAATTCACCCCTCCACTTT
clone size: NA; D gene: NA; V gene: TRBV11-3; J gene: TRBJ1-1; CDR3 protein: CASSLAVNTEAFF; CDR3 DNA: TGTGCCAGCAGCTTAGCAGTGAACACTGAAGCTTTCTTT
clone size: many; D gene: NA; V gene: TRBV6-4; J gene: TRBJ2-3; CDR3 protein: CASSSGSTDTQYF; CDR3 DNA: TGTGCCAGCAGTAGCGGGAGCACAGATACGCAGTATTTT
clone size: NA; D gene: NA; V gene: TRBV7-6; J gene: TRBJ1-4; CDR3 protein: CASSANSVEGEKLFF; CDR3 DNA: TGTGCCAGCAGCGCCAACAGCGTTGAAGGGGAAAAACTGTTTTTT
clone size: NA; D gene: NA; V gene: TRBV5-1; J gene: TRBJ1-1; CDR3 protein: CASTLGGGSGGTEAFF; CDR3 DNA: TGCGCCAGCACCCTTGGCGGTGGCAGTGGAGGCACTGAAGCTTTCTTT
clone size: NA; D gene: TRBD1; V gene: TRBV7-6; J gene: TRBJ2-2; CDR3 protein: CASSSPGGTGELFF; CDR3 DNA: TGTGCCAGCAGCTCCCCAGGGGGCACCGGGGAGCTGTTTTTT
clone size: NA; D gene: TRBD1; V gene: TRBV11-1; J gene: TRBJ2-7; CDR3 protein: CASSSRSRTGSYEQYF; CDR3 DNA: TGTGCCAGCAGCTCCCGGTCCCGGACAGGGTCCTACGAGCAGTACTTC
clone size: NA; D gene: TRBD1; V gene: TRBV10-2; J gene: TRBJ1-1; CDR3 protein: CASRDQTGVRAFF; CDR3 DNA: TGCGCCAGCAGGGATCAGACAGGGGTTCGCGCTTTCTTT
clone size: NA; D gene: NA; V gene: TRBV15; J gene: TRBJ1-5; CDR3 protein: CATSKGGGGNQPQHF; CDR3 DNA: TGTGCCACCAGCAAAGGGGGAGGTGGCAATCAGCCCCAGCATTTT
clone size: NA; D gene: NA; V gene: TRBV5-1; J gene: TRBJ2-7; CDR3 protein: CASSLRGGPYEQYF; CDR3 DNA: TGCGCCAGCAGCTTGAGGGGGGGCCCCTACGAGCAGTACTTC
clone size: NA; D gene: TRBD1; V gene: TRBV4-1; J gene: TRBJ1-2; CDR3 protein: CASSQEGTDYGYTF; CDR3 DNA: TGCGCCAGCAGCCAAGAAGGGACAGACTATGGCTACACCTTC
clone size: NA; D gene: NA; V gene: TRBV5-8; J gene: TRBJ2-3; CDR3 protein: CASSWGTSTDTQYF; CDR3 DNA: TGTGCCAGCAGCTGGGGGACCTCCACAGATACGCAGTATTTT
clone size: NA; D gene: NA; V gene: TRBV27; J gene: TRBJ2-7; CDR3 protein: CASSLRGVHEQYF; CDR3 DNA: TGTGCCAGCAGTTTACGGGGCGTACACGAGCAGTACTTC
clone size: NA; D gene: NA; V gene: TRBV2; J gene: TRBJ2-2; CDR3 protein: CASSGDPAGELFF; CDR3 DNA: TGTGCCAGCTCTGGGGACCCCGCCGGGGAGCTGTTTTTT
clone size: NA; D gene: NA; V gene: TRBV7-2; J gene: TRBJ2-1; CDR3 protein: CASSKNGGSLHNEQFF; CDR3 DNA: TGTGCCAGCAGCAAAAACGGTGGGAGCTTGCACAATGAGCAGTTCTTC
clone size: NA; D gene: NA; V gene: TRBV18; J gene: TRBJ1-2; CDR3 protein: CASSPQGNYGYTF; CDR3 DNA: TGTGCCAGCTCACCTCAGGGAAACTATGGCTACACCTTC
clone size: NA; D gene: TRBD1; V gene: TRBV2; J gene: TRBJ2-1; CDR3 protein: CASSDRTGGNEQFF; CDR3 DNA: TGTGCCAGCAGTGACAGGACAGGCGGCAATGAGCAGTTCTTC
clone size: NA; D gene: NA; V gene: TRBV18; J gene: TRBJ1-1; CDR3 protein: CASSPRRDTEAFF; CDR3 DNA: TGTGCCAGCTCACCCCGAAGGGACACTGAAGCTTTCTTT
clone size: once; D gene: TRBD1; V gene: TRBV27; J gene: TRBJ2-7; CDR3 protein: CATKFTLSGQTYEQYF; CDR3 DNA: TGTGCCACTAAGTTTACCCTTTCGGGACAGACCTACGAGCAGTACTTC
clone size: once; D gene: NA; V gene: TRBV6-5; J gene: TRBJ2-1; CDR3 protein: CASSRKRGTRGEQFF; CDR3 DNA: TGTGCCAGCAGCCGAAAACGGGGGACGAGGGGTGAGCAGTTCTTC
clone size: NA; D gene: NA; V gene: TRBV6-2/TRBV6-3; J gene: TRBJ2-3; CDR3 protein: CASSRRRGDTQYF; CDR3 DNA: TGTGCCAGCAGTCGACGGCGGGGAGATACGCAGTATTTT
clone size: NA; D gene: NA; V gene: TRBV9; J gene: TRBJ2-2; CDR3 protein: CASSATTGGNTGELFF; CDR3 DNA: TGTGCCAGCAGCGCGACCACTGGCGGGAACACCGGGGAGCTGTTTTTT
clone size: NA; D gene: NA; V gene: TRBV28; J gene: TRBJ2-2; CDR3 protein: CASSLLVSGELFF; CDR3 DNA: TGTGCCAGCAGTTTACTGGTGAGCGGGGAGCTGTTTTTT
clone size: NA; D gene: NA; V gene: TRBV2; J gene: TRBJ2-1; CDR3 protein: CASTHIGVPISYNEQFF; CDR3 DNA: TGTGCCAGCACCCACATCGGGGTACCTATTTCCTACAATGAGCAGTTCTTC
clone size: NA; D gene: TRBD1; V gene: TRBV2; J gene: TRBJ2-6; CDR3 protein: CASGPGQGHSGANVLTF; CDR3 DNA: TGTGCCAGCGGCCCGGGACAGGGCCACTCTGGGGCCAACGTCCTGACTTTC
clone size: NA; D gene: NA; V gene: TRBV5-1; J gene: TRBJ2-1; CDR3 protein: CASSLMTLYNEQFF; CDR3 DNA: TGCGCCAGCAGCTTAATGACGCTTTACAATGAGCAGTTCTTC
clone size: NA; D gene: NA; V gene: TRBV21-1; J gene: TRBJ2-5; CDR3 protein: CAPRVWDREETQYF; CDR3 DNA: TGTGCCCCCCGGGTTTGGGACAGAGAAGAGACCCAGTACTTC
clone size: NA; D gene: TRBD1; V gene: TRBV5-6; J gene: TRBJ1-1; CDR3 protein: CASSLPFTGDMNTEAFF; CDR3 DNA: TGTGCCAGCAGCTTGCCCTTTACAGGGGACATGAACACTGAAGCTTTCTTT
clone size: NA; D gene: NA; V gene: TRBV28; J gene: TRBJ1-1; CDR3 protein: CASMGNTEAFF; CDR3 DNA: TGTGCCAGCATGGGGAACACTGAAGCTTTCTTT
clone size: NA; D gene: NA; V gene: TRBV11-2; J gene: TRBJ2-1; CDR3 protein: CASRGVNYNEQFF; CDR3 DNA: TGTGCCAGCAGGGGGGTCAATTACAATGAGCAGTTCTTC